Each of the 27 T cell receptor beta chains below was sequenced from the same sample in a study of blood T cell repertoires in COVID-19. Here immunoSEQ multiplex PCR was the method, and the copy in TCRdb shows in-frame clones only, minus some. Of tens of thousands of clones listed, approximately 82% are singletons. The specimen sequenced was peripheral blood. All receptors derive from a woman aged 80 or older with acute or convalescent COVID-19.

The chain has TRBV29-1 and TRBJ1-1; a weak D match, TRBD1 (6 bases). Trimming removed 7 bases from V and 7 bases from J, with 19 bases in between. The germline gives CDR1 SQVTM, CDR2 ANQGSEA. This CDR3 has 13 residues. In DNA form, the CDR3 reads TGCAGCGGGACAGAAGACCGTGGGAGTGAAGCTTTCTTT. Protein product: CSGTEDRGSEAFF.

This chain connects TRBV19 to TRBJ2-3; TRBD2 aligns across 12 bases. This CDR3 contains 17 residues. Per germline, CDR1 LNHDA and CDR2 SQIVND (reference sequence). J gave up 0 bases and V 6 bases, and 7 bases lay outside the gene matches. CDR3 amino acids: CASSWTSGVTSTDTQYF. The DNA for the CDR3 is TGTGCCAGTAGCTGGACTAGCGGGGTCACTAGCACAGATACGCAGTATTTT.

CDR3 region: CASRQWAGGPNEQFF. The CDR3 DNA is TGTGCCAGCAGACAGTGGGCGGGAGGGCCCAATGAGCAGTTCTTC. V is TRBV21-1 and J is TRBJ2-1; the table's TRBD2 call for D was not verified on the DNA. TRBV21-1 is labeled a pseudogene. The CDR3 length is 15 residues.

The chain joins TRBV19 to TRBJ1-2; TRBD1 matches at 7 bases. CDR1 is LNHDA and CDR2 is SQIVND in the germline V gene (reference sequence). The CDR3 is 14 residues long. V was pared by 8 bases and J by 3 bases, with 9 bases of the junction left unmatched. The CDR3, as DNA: TGTGCCAGTTGTGACGGACAGGCAGACTATGGCTACACCTTC. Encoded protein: CASCDGQADYGYTF. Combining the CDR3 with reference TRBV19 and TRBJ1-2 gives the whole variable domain DGGITQSPKYLFRKEGQNVTLSCEQNLNHDAMYWYRQDPGQGLRLIYYSQIVNDFQKGDIAEGYSVSREKKESFPLTVTSAQKNPTAFYLCASCDGQADYGYTFGSGTRLTVV.

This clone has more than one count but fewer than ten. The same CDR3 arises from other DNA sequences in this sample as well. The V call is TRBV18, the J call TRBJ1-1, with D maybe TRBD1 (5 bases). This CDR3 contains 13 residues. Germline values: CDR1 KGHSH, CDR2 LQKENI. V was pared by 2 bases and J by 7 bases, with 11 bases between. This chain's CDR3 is CASSPRQGGEAFF. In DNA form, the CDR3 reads TGTGCCAGCTCACCAAGGCAGGGAGGTGAAGCTTTCTTT. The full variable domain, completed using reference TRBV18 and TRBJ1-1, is NAGVMQNPRHLVRRRGQEARLRCSPMKGHSHVYWYRQLPEEGLKFMVYLQKENIIDESGMPKERFSAEFPKEGPSILRIQQVVRGDSAAYFCASSPRQGGEAFFGQGTRLTVV.

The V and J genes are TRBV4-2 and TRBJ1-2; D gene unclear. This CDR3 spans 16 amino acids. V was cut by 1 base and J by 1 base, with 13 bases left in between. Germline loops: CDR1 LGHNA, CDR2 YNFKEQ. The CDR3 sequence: CASSQVAVTFNYGYTF. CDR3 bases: TGTGCCAGCAGCCAAGTAGCCGTAACCTTTAACTATGGCTACACCTTC.

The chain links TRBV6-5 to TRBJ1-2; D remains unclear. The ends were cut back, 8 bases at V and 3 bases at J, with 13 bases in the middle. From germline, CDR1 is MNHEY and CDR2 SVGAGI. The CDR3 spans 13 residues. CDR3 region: CASGPEAYYGYTF. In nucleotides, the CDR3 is TGTGCCAGCGGCCCCGAGGCCTACTATGGCTACACCTTC.

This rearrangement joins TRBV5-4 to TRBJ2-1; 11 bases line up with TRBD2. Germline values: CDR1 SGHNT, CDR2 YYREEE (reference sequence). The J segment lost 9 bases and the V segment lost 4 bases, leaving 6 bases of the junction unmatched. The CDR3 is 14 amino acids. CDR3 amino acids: CASSKGTSGAEQFF. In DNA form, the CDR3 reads TGTGCCAGCAGCAAAGGGACTAGCGGAGCTGAGCAGTTCTTC.

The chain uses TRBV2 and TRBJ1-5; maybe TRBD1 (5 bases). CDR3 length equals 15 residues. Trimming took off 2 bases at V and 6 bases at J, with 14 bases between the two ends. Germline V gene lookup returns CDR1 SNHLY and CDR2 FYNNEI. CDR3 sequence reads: CASSETTLGAQPQHF. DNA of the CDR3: TGTGCCAGCAGTGAAACGACTCTAGGGGCTCAGCCCCAGCATTTT.

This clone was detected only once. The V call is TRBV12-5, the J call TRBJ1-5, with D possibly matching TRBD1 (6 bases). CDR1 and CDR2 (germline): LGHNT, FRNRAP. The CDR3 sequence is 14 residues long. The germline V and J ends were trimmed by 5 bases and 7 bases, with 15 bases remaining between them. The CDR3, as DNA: TGTGCTAGTGGTCAAACAGGGCAGGTCCAGCCCCAGCATTTT. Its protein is CASGQTGQVQPQHF.

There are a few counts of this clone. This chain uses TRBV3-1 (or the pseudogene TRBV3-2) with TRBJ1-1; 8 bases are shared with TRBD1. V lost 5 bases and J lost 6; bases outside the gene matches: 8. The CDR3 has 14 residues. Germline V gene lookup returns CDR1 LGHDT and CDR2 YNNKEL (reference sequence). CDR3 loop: CASSAGQAIAEAFF. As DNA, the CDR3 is TGTGCCAGCAGCGCGGGACAGGCGATCGCTGAAGCTTTCTTT.

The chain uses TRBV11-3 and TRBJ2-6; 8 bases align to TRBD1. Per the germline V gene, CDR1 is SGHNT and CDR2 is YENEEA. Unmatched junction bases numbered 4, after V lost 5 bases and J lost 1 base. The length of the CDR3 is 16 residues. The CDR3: CASSGQGSSGANVLTF. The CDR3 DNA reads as TGTGCCAGCAGCGGACAGGGAAGTTCTGGGGCCAACGTCCTGACTTTC.

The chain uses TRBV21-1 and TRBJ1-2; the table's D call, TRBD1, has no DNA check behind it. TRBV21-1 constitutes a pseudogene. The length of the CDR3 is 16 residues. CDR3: CASSAPDRTFCICYTF. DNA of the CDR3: TGTGCCAGCAGCGCCCCGGACAGAACTTTTTGTATCTGCTACACCTTC.

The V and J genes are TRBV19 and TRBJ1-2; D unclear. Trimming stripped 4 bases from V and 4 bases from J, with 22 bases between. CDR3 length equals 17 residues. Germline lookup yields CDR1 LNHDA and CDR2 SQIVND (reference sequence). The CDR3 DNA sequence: TGTGCCAGTAGTACGGGGATCGCGGACGCTCAACTCTATGGCTACACCTTC. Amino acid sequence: CASSTGIADAQLYGYTF.

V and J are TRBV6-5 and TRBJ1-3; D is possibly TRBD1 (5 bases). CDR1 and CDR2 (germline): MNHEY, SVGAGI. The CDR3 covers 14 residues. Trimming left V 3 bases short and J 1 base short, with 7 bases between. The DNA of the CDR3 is TGTGCCAGCAGTTATAGGACATCTGGAAACACCATATATTTT. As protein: CASSYRTSGNTIYF.

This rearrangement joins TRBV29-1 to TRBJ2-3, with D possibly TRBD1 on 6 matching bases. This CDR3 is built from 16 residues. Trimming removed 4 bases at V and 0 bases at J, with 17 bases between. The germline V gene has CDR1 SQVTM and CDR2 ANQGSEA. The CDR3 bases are TGCAGCGTTGTTTGGGGGCAGGACACTAGCACAGATACGCAGTATTTT. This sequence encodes CSVVWGQDTSTDTQYF.

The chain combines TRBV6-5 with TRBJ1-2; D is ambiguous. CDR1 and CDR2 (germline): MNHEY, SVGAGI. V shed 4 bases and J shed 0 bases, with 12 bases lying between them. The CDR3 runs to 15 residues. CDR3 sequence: CASSSRGRPNYGYTF. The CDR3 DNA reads TGTGCCAGCAGTTCCCGAGGGAGACCTAACTATGGCTACACCTTC.

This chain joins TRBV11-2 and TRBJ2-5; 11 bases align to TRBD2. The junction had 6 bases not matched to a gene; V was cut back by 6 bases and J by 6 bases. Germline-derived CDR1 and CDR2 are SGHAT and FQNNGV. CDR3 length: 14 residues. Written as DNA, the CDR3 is TGTGCCAGCAGGCCCGGGACTAGCGGAAAGACCCAGTACTTC. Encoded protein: CASRPGTSGKTQYF.

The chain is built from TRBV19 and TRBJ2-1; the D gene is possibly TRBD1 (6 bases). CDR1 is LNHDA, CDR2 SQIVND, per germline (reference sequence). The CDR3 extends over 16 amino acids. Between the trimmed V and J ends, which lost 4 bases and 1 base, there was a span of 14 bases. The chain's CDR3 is CASSTRLGASYNEQFF. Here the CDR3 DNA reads TGTGCCAGTAGTACCCGGCTGGGGGCATCCTACAATGAGCAGTTCTTC.

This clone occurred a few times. The CDR3 region is CASRPSGQNEAFF. DNA for the CDR3: TGCGCCAGCAGACCATCGGGACAGAATGAAGCTTTCTTT. The chain has TRBV5-1 and TRBJ1-1, with 7 bases matching TRBD1. This CDR3 spans 13 amino acids. The germline CDR1 and CDR2 sequences are SGHRS and YFSETQ. After removal of 5 bases from V and 7 bases from J, the junction contained 8 bases not matched to a gene.

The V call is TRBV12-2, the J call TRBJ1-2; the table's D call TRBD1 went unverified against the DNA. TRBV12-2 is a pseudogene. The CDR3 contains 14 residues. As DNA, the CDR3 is TGTGCAAGTCGCTTCGTCGGCAGGTACTATGGCTACACCTTC. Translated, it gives CASRFVGRYYGYTF.

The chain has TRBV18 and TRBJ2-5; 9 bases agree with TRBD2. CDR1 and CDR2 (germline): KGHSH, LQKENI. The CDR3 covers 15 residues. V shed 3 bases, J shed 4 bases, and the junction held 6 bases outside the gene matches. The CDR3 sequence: CASSPTTSGIETQYF. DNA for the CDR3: TGTGCCAGCTCACCGACGACTAGCGGAATAGAGACCCAGTACTTC.

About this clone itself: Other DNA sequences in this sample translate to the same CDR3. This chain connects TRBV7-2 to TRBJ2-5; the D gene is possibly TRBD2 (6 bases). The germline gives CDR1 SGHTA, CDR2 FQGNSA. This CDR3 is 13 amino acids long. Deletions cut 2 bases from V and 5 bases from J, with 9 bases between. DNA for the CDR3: TGTGCCAGCAGCTTATGGAGGGGTGAGACCCAGTACTTC. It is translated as CASSLWRGETQYF.

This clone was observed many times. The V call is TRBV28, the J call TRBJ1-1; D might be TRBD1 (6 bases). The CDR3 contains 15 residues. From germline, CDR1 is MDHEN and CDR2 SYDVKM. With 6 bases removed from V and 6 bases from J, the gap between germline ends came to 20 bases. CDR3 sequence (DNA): TGTGCCAGCAGGCCAGGGACAAGGGGGTCCGCTGAAGCTTTCTTT. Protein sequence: CASRPGTRGSAEAFF.

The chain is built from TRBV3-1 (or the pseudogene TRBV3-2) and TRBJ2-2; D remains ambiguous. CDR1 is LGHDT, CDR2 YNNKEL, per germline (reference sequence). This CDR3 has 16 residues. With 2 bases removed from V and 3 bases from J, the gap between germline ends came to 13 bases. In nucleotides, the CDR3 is TGTGCCAGCAGCCAACGGAGACCCCGAGACACCGGGGAGCTGTTTTTT. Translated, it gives CASSQRRPRDTGELFF.

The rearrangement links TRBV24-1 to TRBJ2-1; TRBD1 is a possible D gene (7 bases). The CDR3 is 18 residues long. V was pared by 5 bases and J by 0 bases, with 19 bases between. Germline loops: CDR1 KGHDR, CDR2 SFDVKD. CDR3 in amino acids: CATSAQGGGGVSYNEQFF. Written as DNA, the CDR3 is TGTGCCACCAGTGCCCAGGGGGGCGGAGGAGTCTCCTACAATGAGCAGTTCTTC.

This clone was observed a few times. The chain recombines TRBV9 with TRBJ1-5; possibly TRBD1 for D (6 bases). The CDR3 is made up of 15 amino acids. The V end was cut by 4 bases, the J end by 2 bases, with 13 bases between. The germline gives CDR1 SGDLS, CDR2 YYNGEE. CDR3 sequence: CASSPGGQGNQPQHF. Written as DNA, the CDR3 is TGTGCCAGCAGCCCCGGGGGGCAGGGCAATCAGCCCCAGCATTTT.